This record concerns one T cell receptor beta chain sequence. Its antigen remains unknown. This entry belongs to a study of cytomegalovirus exposure and HLA in healthy donors. Study-wide results and limits: As a later analysis revealed, the rate of TCR association differed by HLA locus, with DRB1 most and HLA-C fewest. Follow-up analysis later connected one missense variant in DCLRE1C with trimming of TCR beta V- and J-genes.

In the PCR, 60 Vbeta and 13 Jbeta primers were used. The data were produced by immunoSEQ multiplex PCR, yet TCRdb's version contains in-frame clones alone and is incomplete. The data contain approximately 110,000 clones, roughly 76% of them singletons. Trimming shortened V by 0 bases and J by 1 base, and 9 bases separated the two germline ends. This CDR3 is built from 15 residues. The germline CDR1 and CDR2 sequences are LGHNA and YSLEER. This TCR came from an older woman in good health and CMV-seropositive. The chain uses TRBV4-3 and TRBJ1-1; TRBD1 is a possible D gene (6 bases). Source material: PBMCs. The CDR3 spells CASSQEVQGNTEAFF. DNA for the CDR3: TGCGCCAGCAGCCAAGAGGTACAGGGGAACACTGAAGCTTTCTTT.